This entry describes one T cell receptor (beta chain). Antigen: not known. The V and J ends lost 4 bases and 8 bases respectively, with 11 bases between them. Per the germline V gene, CDR1 is MNHNS and CDR2 is SASEGT. The CDR3 contains 13 residues. PCR involved 60 Vbeta and 13 Jbeta primers. In the study's own analysis: About 10 million of 80 million or so unique TCR beta chains were shared, per a later count. Sequencing was performed with immunoSEQ multiplex PCR; in TCRdb, only in-frame clones are kept and a portion is missing. For V, J and clone size, that table is used; D and trimming come from the DNA. The table shows more than 100,000 clones, with about 64% occurring only once. The data were obtained in a study of cytomegalovirus exposure and HLA in healthy donors. General study findings and limits: In a later analysis, CMV-associated beta chains were mostly HLA-associated, it appeared. Other equally common chains were less clonally expanded than HLA-associated TCR beta chains, a later analysis showed. Follow-up analysis later connected one missense variant in DCLRE1C with trimming of TCR beta V- and J-genes.

The sequence was collected from a middle-aged woman in good health and CMV-seronegative. The chain recombines TRBV6-1 with TRBJ1-4, with D possibly TRBD1 on 5 matching bases. Source material: PBMCs. CDR3 region: CASSVLGGEKLFF. The CDR3 bases are TGTGCCAGCAGTGTTCTGGGGGGAGAAAAACTGTTTTTT.